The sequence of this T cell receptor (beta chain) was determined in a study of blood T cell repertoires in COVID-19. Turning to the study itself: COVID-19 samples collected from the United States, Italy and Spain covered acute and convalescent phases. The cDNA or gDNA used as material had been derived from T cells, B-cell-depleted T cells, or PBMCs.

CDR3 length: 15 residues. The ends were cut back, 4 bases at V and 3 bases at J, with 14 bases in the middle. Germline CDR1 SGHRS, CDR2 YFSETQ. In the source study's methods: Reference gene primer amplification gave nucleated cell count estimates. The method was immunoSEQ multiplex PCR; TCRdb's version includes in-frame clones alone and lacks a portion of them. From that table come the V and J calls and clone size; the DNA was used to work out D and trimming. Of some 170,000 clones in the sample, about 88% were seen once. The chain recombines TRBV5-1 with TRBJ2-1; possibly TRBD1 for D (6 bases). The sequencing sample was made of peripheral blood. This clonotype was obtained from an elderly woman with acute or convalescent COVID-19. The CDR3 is CASSLSRTVYNEQFF. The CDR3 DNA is TGCGCCAGCAGCCTATCGAGGACAGTCTACAATGAGCAGTTCTTC. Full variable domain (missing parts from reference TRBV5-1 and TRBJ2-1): KAGVTQTPRYLIKTRGQQVTLSCSPISGHRSVSWYQQTPGQGLQFLFEYFSETQRNKGNFPGRFSGRQFSNSRSEMNVSTLELGDSALYLCASSLSRTVYNEQFFGPGTRLTVL.